These 12 T cell receptor beta chains originate from one sample sequenced in a study of beta chain features in type 1 diabetes (dated by TCRdb to 2016 to 2018). Library preparation used the immunoSEQ multiplex PCR assay. The High Capacity cDNA Reverse Transcription Kit was used to reverse transcribe all of the isolated RNA, meaning that expressed TCRB transcripts were what got sequenced. TCRdb re-hosts the immuneACCESS table, in-frame sequences only. Its copies lack some clones; in the studies checked, an unresolved V gene accounts for under half of them, and the cause for the rest is not known. This sample gives under 300,000 clones in total; around 7.3% of them show up just once. The biggest ten clones account for 1% of the sample. The sample consisted of central memory CD4+ T cells from blood. Source of these receptors: a woman aged 18 to 35 in good health.

The genes are TRBV7-2 and TRBJ2-5; tentatively, D is TRBD1 (6 bases). Germline assignment: CDR1 SGHTA and CDR2 FQGNSA. The CDR3 consists of 11 residues. The V end was cut by 5 bases, the J end by 7 bases, with 8 bases between. CDR3 in amino acids: CASSEQGTQYF. The CDR3 DNA reads TGTGCCAGCAGCGAACAGGGGACCCAGTACTTC.

This chain connects TRBV7-2 to TRBJ2-1; 8 nucleotides match TRBD2. J was trimmed by 0 bases and V by 3 bases; bases with no gene match: 1. The CDR3 sequence is 15 residues long. Germline CDR1 and CDR2: SGHTA and FQGNSA. The CDR3 bases are TGTGCCAGCAGCTTCAGCGGGAGCTCCTACAATGAGCAGTTCTTC. The encoded protein is CASSFSGSSYNEQFF.

In its sample, this clone was seen a few times. The genes are TRBV28 and TRBJ1-1; 7 bases agree with TRBD1. CDR1 is MDHEN and CDR2 is SYDVKM in the germline V gene. The CDR3 covers 15 residues. Trimming took 4 bases from V and 5 from J; bases not matched to a gene: 10. The CDR3 region is CASSSASDRETEAFF. The CDR3 nucleotides are TGTGCCAGCAGTTCCGCTTCCGACAGGGAGACTGAAGCTTTCTTT. The full variable domain, its missing parts supplied by reference TRBV28 and TRBJ1-1, is DVKVTQSSRYLVKRTGEKVFLECVQDMDHENMFWYRQDPGLGLRLIYFSYDVKMKEKGDIPEGYSVSREKKERFSLILESASTNQTSMYLCASSSASDRETEAFFGQGTRLTVV.

This chain connects TRBV7-3 to TRBJ2-3; D gene uncertain. Germline V gene lookup returns CDR1 SGHTA and CDR2 FQGTGA. This CDR3 is built from 15 residues. V shed 5 bases and J shed 3 bases, with 15 bases lying between them. CDR3 region: CASSPRAQATDTQYF. DNA for the CDR3: TGTGCCAGCAGCCCTCGGGCTCAAGCGACAGATACGCAGTATTTT. The variable domain in full, with the rest retrieved from reference TRBV7-3 and TRBJ2-3, is GAGVSQTPSNKVTEKGKYVELRCDPISGHTALYWYRQSLGQGPEFLIYFQGTGAADDSGLPNDRFFAVRPEGSVSTLKIQRTERGDSAVYLCASSPRAQATDTQYFGPGTRLTVL.

This clone has ten or more counts. The CDR3 loop reads CASSQDRDYGYTF. Here the CDR3 DNA reads TGCGCCAGCAGCCAAGACAGGGACTATGGCTACACCTTC. The gene calls are TRBV4-3 and TRBJ1-2, with a tentative D call TRBD1 (5 bases). The CDR3 runs to 13 residues. Deletions cut 0 bases from V and 3 bases from J, with 5 bases between. The germline V gene encodes CDR1 LGHNA and CDR2 YSLEER.

This clone was found a few times. The V and J genes are TRBV5-1 and TRBJ2-1, with D perhaps TRBD1 or TRBD2 (5 bases each). Germline CDR1 is SGHRS and CDR2 is YFSETQ. Trimming removed 2 bases at V and 5 bases at J, with 11 bases between. The CDR3 extends over 14 amino acids. The CDR3 DNA sequence: TGCGCCAGCAGCTTTGGGACGGTTAACAATGAGCAGTTCTTC. It yields the protein CASSFGTVNNEQFF.

This clone was detected a few times. The chain couples TRBV25-1 to TRBJ2-3; 7 bases fit TRBD1. Trimming removed 5 bases from V and 1 base from J; junction bases left unmatched: 3. Germline CDR1 MGHDK, CDR2 SYGVNS. The CDR3 has 14 residues. The CDR3 bases are TGTGCCAGCAGTAGGGGGACAGGCACAGATACGCAGTATTTT. Its protein product is CASSRGTGTDTQYF.

The V gene is TRBV30, the J gene TRBJ1-2; D is undetermined. Germline V lookup: CDR1 GTSNPN, CDR2 SVGIG (reference sequence). The CDR3 is made up of 12 amino acids. Trimming removed 5 bases from V and 7 bases from J, with 14 bases in between. CDR3 bases: TGTGCCTGGGGTGGTGCGGGTTTTGGCTACACCTTC. Protein sequence: CAWGGAGFGYTF. The whole variable domain, remainder taken from reference TRBV30 and TRBJ1-2, is SQTIHQWPATLVQPVGSPLSLECTVEGTSNPNLYWYRQAAGRGLQLLFYSVGIGQISSEVPQNLSASRPQDRQFILSSKKLLLSDSGFYLCAWGGAGFGYTFGSGTRLTVV.

The sample holds a few counts of this clone. The chain employs TRBV7-3 and TRBJ2-3; weak D call: TRBD1 (5 bases). V shed 1 base and J shed 9 bases, with 14 bases lying between them. From germline, CDR1 is SGHTA and CDR2 FQGTGA. This CDR3 spans 14 amino acids. CDR3 nucleotides: TGTGCCAGCAGCTTAAGGTCAGGGCAGGGCACGCAGTATTTT. Translated, it gives CASSLRSGQGTQYF.

This clone has just a few counts. The V and J genes are TRBV6-5 and TRBJ2-3; D remains ambiguous. The CDR3 length is 15 residues. Trimming took off 5 bases at V and 2 bases at J, with 14 bases between the two ends. The germline CDR1 and CDR2 sequences are MNHEY and SVGAGI. CDR3 sequence reads: CASSPSGVITDTQYF. CDR3 DNA sequence: TGTGCCAGCAGTCCGTCAGGAGTGATCACAGATACGCAGTATTTT.

The chain combines TRBV13 with TRBJ1-4; possibly TRBD1 for D (6 bases). The CDR3 runs to 14 residues. Trimming stripped 2 bases from V and 7 bases from J, with 11 bases between. CDR1 PRHDT and CDR2 FYEKMQ come from the germline V gene (reference sequence). In DNA, the CDR3 is TGTGCCAGCAGCTTAAGAGGGGGAGGTGAAAAACTGTTTTTT. Translating gives CASSLRGGGEKLFF.

This chain uses TRBV30 with TRBJ1-3; weak D call: TRBD1 (5 bases). This CDR3 has 15 amino acids. Per the germline V gene, CDR1 is GTSNPN and CDR2 is SVGIG (reference sequence). Deletions cut 0 bases from V and 4 bases from J, with 13 bases between. CDR3 in amino acids: CAWSVLGARGNTIYF. CDR3 bases: TGTGCCTGGAGTGTACTTGGGGCGAGGGGAAACACCATATATTTT.